This entry describes one T cell receptor (beta chain). Its antigen remains undetermined. The input lacks base qualities; no much larger clone sits a single base away. Looking up the germline V gene (reference sequence) yields CDR1 MNHNY and CDR2 SVGAGI. Germline trimming amounts to 1 base on V and 2 bases on J, with 2 as the count of junction bases outside the gene matches. The CDR3 holds 16 amino acids from the cysteine to the phenylalanine. Only the CDR3 DNA stays, 48 bases, in frame from base 1. Libraries came from the immunoSEQ multiplex PCR assay. The clones in this table, taken by TCRdb from immuneACCESS, are in-frame only. Not every clone is retained; where verified, under half of the shortfall comes from an unresolved V gene, and the cause of the rest is unknown. This sample has approximately 92,000 clones in its table, and 92% of those were observed once. The top ten clonotypes cover about 2.4% of the sample.

The sample is drawn from a study of T cell changes during pregnancy in multiple sclerosis (dated by TCRdb to the late 2010s). Notes on the research overall: In women with multiple sclerosis, the researchers looked at how the T cell repertoire shifted as pregnancy progressed.

The clonotype was recovered from a female donor with multiple sclerosis, enrolled in a pregnancy study. Sequenced here: peripheral blood, sampled in the first trimester of pregnancy. The sequence links TRBV6-6 to TRBJ2-1; TRBD2 aligns with 10 central bases. The sequenced DNA is TGTGCCAGCAGTTACTATACTAGCGGGACCTACAATGAGCAGTTCTTC. The translation is CASSYYTSGTYNEQFF.